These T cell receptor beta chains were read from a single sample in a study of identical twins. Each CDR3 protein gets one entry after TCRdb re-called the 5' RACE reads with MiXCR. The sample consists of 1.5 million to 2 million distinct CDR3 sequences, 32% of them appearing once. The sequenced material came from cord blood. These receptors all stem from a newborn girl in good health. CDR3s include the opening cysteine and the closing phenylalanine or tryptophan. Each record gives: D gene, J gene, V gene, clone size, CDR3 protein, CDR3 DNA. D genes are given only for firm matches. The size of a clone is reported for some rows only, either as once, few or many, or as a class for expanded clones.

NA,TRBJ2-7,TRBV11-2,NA,CASSLVAGTTYEQYF,TGTGCCAGCAGCTTAGTTGCGGGAACTACCTACGAGCAGTACTTC
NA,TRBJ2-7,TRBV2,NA,CASSEALRDEQYF,TGTGCCAGCAGTGAAGCCCTCAGGGACGAGCAGTACTTC
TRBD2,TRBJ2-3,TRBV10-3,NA,CAIRIAGGPGDTQYF,TGTGCCATCAGGATAGCGGGAGGGCCTGGAGATACGCAGTATTTT
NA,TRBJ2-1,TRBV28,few,CASSVRGEVYEQFF,TGTGCCAGCAGTGTCAGGGGGGAGGTCTATGAGCAGTTCTTC
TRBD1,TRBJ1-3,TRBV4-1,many,CASSRTGAGNTIYF,TGCGCCAGCAGCCGGACAGGGGCGGGAAACACCATATATTTT
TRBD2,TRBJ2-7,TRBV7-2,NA,CASSLALAGVYNEQYF,TGTGCCAGCAGCTTAGCTCTAGCGGGAGTCTACAATGAGCAGTACTTC
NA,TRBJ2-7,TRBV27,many,CASSSTLASSYEQYF,TGTGCCAGCAGTTCTACTTTGGCGAGCTCCTACGAGCAGTACTTC
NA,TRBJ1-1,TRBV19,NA,CAGKQIEAFF,TGTGCCGGTAAACAAATCGAAGCTTTCTTT
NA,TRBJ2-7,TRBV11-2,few,CASSFQASEQYF,TGTGCCAGCAGCTTTCAAGCGAGCGAGCAGTACTTC
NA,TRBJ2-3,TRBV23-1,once,CASSQLGREDTQYF,TGCGCCAGCAGTCAACTCGGAAGGGAAGATACGCAGTATTTT
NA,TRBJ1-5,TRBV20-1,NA,CSASDGNQPQHF,TGCAGTGCTAGTGACGGCAATCAGCCCCAGCATTTT
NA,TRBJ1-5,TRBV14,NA,CASSQGGLFSNQPQHF,TGTGCCAGCAGCCAAGGGGGGCTGTTTAGCAATCAGCCCCAGCATTTT
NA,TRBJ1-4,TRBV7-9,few,CASSLWGTSGEKLFF,TGTGCCAGCAGCTTATGGGGGACATCCGGTGAAAAACTGTTTTTT
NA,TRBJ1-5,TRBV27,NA,CASRAGSNQPQHF,TGTGCCAGCCGGGCAGGTAGCAATCAGCCCCAGCATTTT
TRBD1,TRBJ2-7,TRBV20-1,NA,CSASRQGTYEQYF,TGCAGTGCCTCACGACAGGGAACCTACGAGCAGTACTTC
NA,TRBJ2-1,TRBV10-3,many,CAISGFGDEQFF,TGTGCCATCAGTGGTTTTGGAGATGAGCAGTTCTTC
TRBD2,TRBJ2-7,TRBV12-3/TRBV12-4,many,CASSLDRTSGYEQYF,TGTGCCAGCAGTTTAGATAGGACTAGCGGGTACGAGCAGTACTTC
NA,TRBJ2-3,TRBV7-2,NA,CASSLWVGGGTDTQYF,TGTGCCAGCAGCTTATGGGTCGGGGGCGGCACAGATACGCAGTATTTT
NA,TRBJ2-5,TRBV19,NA,CASSIGSQETQYF,TGTGCCAGTAGTATAGGGAGCCAAGAGACCCAGTACTTC
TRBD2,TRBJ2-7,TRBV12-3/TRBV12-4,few,CASSLTSGDYEQYF,TGTGCCAGCAGTTTAACTAGCGGAGACTACGAGCAGTACTTC
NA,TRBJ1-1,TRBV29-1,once,CSVEPGREAFF,TGCAGCGTTGAACCCGGCAGGGAAGCTTTCTTT
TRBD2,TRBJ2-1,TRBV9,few,CASSGETSGNEQFF,TGTGCCAGCAGCGGGGAGACTAGCGGCAATGAGCAGTTCTTC
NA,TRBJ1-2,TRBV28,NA,CASSFSVALYGYTF,TGTGCCAGCAGTTTTAGCGTTGCCCTCTATGGCTACACCTTC
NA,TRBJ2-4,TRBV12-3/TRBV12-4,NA,CASRESGKNIQYF,TGTGCCAGCAGGGAGTCTGGCAAAAACATTCAGTACTTC
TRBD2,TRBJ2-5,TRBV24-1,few,CATSDVRGLAGVGETQYF,TGTGCCACCAGTGATGTCAGAGGACTAGCGGGAGTTGGAGAGACCCAGTACTTC
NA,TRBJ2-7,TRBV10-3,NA,CATQGGSYEQYF,TGTGCCACACAGGGAGGCTCCTACGAGCAGTACTTC
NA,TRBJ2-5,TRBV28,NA,CASIGARGIQETQYF,TGTGCCAGCATAGGGGCGAGGGGCATCCAAGAGACCCAGTACTTC
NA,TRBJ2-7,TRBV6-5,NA,CASSQTWGSSYEQYF,TGTGCCAGCAGCCAGACGTGGGGCAGCTCCTACGAGCAGTACTTC
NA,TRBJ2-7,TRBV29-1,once,CSVRIDSSSYERYF,TGCAGCGTCCGGATAGACTCAAGCTCCTACGAGCGGTACTTC
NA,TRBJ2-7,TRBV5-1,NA,CASSSQVRLETLYF,TGCGCCAGCAGTTCGCAGGTTAGGTTGGAGACCCTGTACTTC
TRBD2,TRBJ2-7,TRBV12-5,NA,CASGQTSGASSYNEQYF,TGTGCTAGTGGTCAGACTAGCGGGGCGAGCTCCTACAATGAGCAGTACTTC
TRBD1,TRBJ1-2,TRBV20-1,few,CSARTGDGYGYTF,TGCAGTGCGAGGACAGGGGACGGCTATGGCTACACCTTC
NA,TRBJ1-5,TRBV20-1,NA,CSANRISNQPQHF,TGCAGTGCTAACAGGATTAGCAATCAGCCCCAGCATTTT
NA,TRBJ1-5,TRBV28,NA,CASSSYRAGQPQHF,TGTGCCAGCAGTTCGTACAGGGCCGGTCAGCCCCAGCATTTT
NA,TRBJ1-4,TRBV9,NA,CASSPSDRLNEKLFF,TGTGCCAGCAGCCCCTCGGACAGACTAAATGAAAAACTGTTTTTT
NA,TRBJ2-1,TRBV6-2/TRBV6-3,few,CASSYPASSYNEQFF,TGTGCCAGCAGTTACCCTGCGAGCTCCTACAATGAGCAGTTCTTC
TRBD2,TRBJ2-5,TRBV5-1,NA,CVSSFERGVEQYF,TGCGTCAGCAGCTTTGAGCGGGGGGTTGAGCAGTACTTC
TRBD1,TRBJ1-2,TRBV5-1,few,CASSLGTGEYYGYTF,TGCGCCAGCAGCTTAGGGACAGGGGAGTACTATGGCTACACCTTC
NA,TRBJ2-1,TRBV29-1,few,CSVVSAPGNEQFF,TGCAGCGTTGTATCAGCTCCCGGGAATGAGCAGTTCTTC
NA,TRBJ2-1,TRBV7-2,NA,CASSLGLAAEQFF,TGTGCCAGCAGCTTAGGGCTAGCCGCTGAGCAGTTCTTC
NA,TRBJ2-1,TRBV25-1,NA,CASARVNEQFF,TGTGCCAGCGCGAGGGTGAATGAGCAGTTCTTC
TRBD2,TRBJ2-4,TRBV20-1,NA,CSAGAGGPKDIQYF,TGCAGTGCTGGAGCGGGAGGGCCTAAAGACATTCAGTACTTC
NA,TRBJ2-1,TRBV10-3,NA,CAINPGGNEQFF,TGTGCCATCAACCCAGGGGGGAATGAGCAGTTCTTC
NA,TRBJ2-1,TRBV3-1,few,CASKGGVNEQFF,TGTGCCAGCAAGGGGGGGGTGAATGAGCAGTTCTTC
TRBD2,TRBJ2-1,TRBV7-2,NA,CASSLAGTSGRPPSSYNEQFF,TGTGCCAGCAGCCTAGCCGGGACTAGCGGGAGGCCCCCGAGCTCCTACAATGAGCAGTTCTTC
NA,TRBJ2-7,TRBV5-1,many,CASSLEREQYF,TGTGCCAGCAGCTTGGAACGGGAGCAGTACTTC
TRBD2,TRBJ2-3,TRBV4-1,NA,CASSQGSSGGPPQQYF,TGCGCCAGCAGCCAAGGATCTAGCGGGGGCCCCCCTCAGCAGTATTTT
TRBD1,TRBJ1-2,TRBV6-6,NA,CASSPGQVIYGYTF,TGTGCCAGCAGTCCGGGACAGGTCATTTACGGCTACACCTTC
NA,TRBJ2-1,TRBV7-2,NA,CASSLAPGRRFYNEQFF,TGTGCCAGCAGCTTAGCCCCCGGTAGAAGGTTCTACAATGAGCAGTTCTTC
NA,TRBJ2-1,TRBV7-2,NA,CASSLKSSDNEQFF,TGTGCCAGCAGCTTAAAAAGTAGCGACAATGAGCAGTTCTTC
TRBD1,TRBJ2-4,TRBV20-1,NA,CSAQRQGAKNIQYF,TGCAGTGCCCAAAGACAGGGAGCCAAAAACATTCAGTACTTC
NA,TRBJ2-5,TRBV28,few,CASNIISGGETQYF,TGTGCCAGCAACATTATATCGGGTGGGGAGACCCAGTACTTC
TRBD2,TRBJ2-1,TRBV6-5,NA,CASSYAELAGGDNEQFF,TGTGCCAGCAGTTACGCCGAACTAGCGGGGGGGGACAATGAGCAGTTCTTC
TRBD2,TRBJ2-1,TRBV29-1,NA,CSAGRRLAGNEQFF,TGCAGCGCCGGGAGGCGACTAGCGGGTAATGAGCAGTTCTTC
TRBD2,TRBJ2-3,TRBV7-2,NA,CASSLSFLAGRYTQYF,TGTGCCAGCAGCTTAAGTTTCCTAGCGGGGAGGTATACGCAGTATTTT
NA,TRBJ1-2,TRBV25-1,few,CASSDRGAGNYGYTF,TGTGCCAGCAGTGATCGAGGGGCAGGGAACTATGGCTACACCTTC
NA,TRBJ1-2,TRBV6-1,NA,CASSVVQNYGYTF,TGTGCCAGCAGTGTGGTACAGAACTATGGCTACACCTTC
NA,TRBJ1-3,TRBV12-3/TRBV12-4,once,CATGPGRAYSGNTIYF,TGTGCCACAGGCCCAGGAAGGGCGTACTCTGGAAACACCATATATTTT
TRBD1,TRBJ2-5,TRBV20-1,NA,CSTPWTGVETQYF,TGCAGTACCCCCTGGACAGGGGTGGAGACCCAGTACTTC
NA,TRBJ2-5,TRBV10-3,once,CAINPGHQETQYF,TGTGCCATCAACCCGGGACACCAAGAGACCCAGTACTTC